Described below is a single TCR beta chain sequence and its context. No antigen is known for it. No qualities accompany the bases; no much larger clone lies one base away. The data originate from a study of T-cell reconstitution after alpha-beta-depleted transplantation in children (dated by TCRdb to 2016 to 2017). With regard to the full study: The study quantitatively tracked T-cell immune reconstitution after TCRalphabeta/CD19-depleted allogeneic hematopoietic cell transplantation in children using TCR repertoire profiling.

V lost 1 base and J lost 0 bases, and the count of bases not matched to a germline gene is 4. The CDR3 spans 17 residues, from the cysteine through the phenylalanine. Solely the CDR3 DNA is kept, with 51 bases framed from the first base. Per the germline V gene (reference sequence), LGHDT is the CDR1 and YNNKEL is the CDR2. The treatment or condition label, as the study defines it: allogeneic hematopoietic cell transplantation with graft depleted of TCRalphabeta T cells and CD19 B cells. The transplant recipients were children given TCRalphabeta/CD19-depleted allogeneic hematopoietic cell grafts. The method was PCR. Sequencing used an Illumina HiSeq 2500. To normalize quantification of the TCRbeta repertoire, the TCR libraries were built with molecular barcoding that relied on unique molecular identifiers. TCRdb handled the public reads itself, with Q25 trimming in fastp and clone calling in MiXCR, and kept productive beta chains. Here each entry gathers all rows of one CDR3 protein and keeps the most common genes and DNA. The sample contains some 260,000 distinct CDR3 sequences, 20% to 30% of them found a single time. Around 4.8% of the sample rests with the top ten.

What the work shows at the level of the full study, not this receptor alone: The frequencies of hyperexpanded clones fell over the following months, and after one year, T-cell counts and TCRbeta diversity were mostly attributed to newly produced T cells. Apparently early alphabetaT-cell count recovery about two months after transplant reportedly relied on only several hundred rapidly expanded clones derived from non-depleted graft cells. In some patients, high TCRbeta diversity at day 60 was attributed to recipient T cells and intrathymic progenitors that had survived conditioning.

The chain links TRBV3-1 with TRBJ2-7, with 12 central nucleotides matching TRBD2. The sequencing here drew on PBMCs, mostly from graft donor cells, taken 360 days after TCRalphabeta/CD19-depleted stem cell transplant. The TCR was taken from a female patient aged 2-9 years who had a stem cell transplant for congenital amegakaryocytic thrombocytopenia, so the T cells may come from the graft donor. The CDR3 region: CASSQVVLAGGSYEQYF. The DNA sequence follows: TGTGCCAGCAGCCAAGTGGTACTAGCGGGAGGCTCCTACGAGCAGTACTTC.